Shown below are 32 T cell receptor beta chains from a single sample sequenced in a study of blood T cell repertoires in COVID-19. Clones were sequenced by immunoSEQ multiplex PCR, and TCRdb holds only the in-frame ones, with some missing. The repertoire has roughly 120,000 clones, 85% to 90% of them found once; the top ten carry about 4%. Sequencing input: peripheral blood. Receptors originate from a woman aged 60-75 years with COVID-19, enrolled during active disease.

The rearrangement links TRBV10-2 to TRBJ1-1, with a tentative D call TRBD1 (6 bases). Trimming cost V 2 bases and J 3 bases, with 10 bases left between them. CDR1 and CDR2 (germline): WSHSY, SAAADI. This CDR3 contains 14 residues. CDR3 nucleotide sequence: TGCGCCAGCAGTGAGACAGGGAGGGACACTGAAGCTTTCTTT. This gives the protein CASSETGRDTEAFF.

The V gene is TRBV27, the J gene TRBJ2-3; TRBD2 might be the D (6 bases). Germline loops: CDR1 MNHEY, CDR2 SMNVEV (reference sequence). Trimming cost V 3 bases and J 9 bases, with 10 bases left between them. The CDR3 totals 12 residues. The CDR3 is CASSLGEETQYF. CDR3 coding DNA: TGTGCCAGCAGTTTGGGGGAGGAAACGCAGTATTTT.

The CDR3 bases are TGTGCCAGTATGAGGGGGCAGGGCACCGGGGAGCTGTTTTTT. This sequence encodes CASMRGQGTGELFF. This chain uses TRBV19 with TRBJ2-2; 7 bases fit TRBD1. The CDR3 totals 14 residues. Germline CDR1 LNHDA, CDR2 SQIVND (reference sequence). The trim removed 7 bases at V and 4 bases at J, leaving 6 bases unmatched.

V is TRBV19 and J is TRBJ1-1; D unclear. Trimming cost V 3 bases and J 0 bases, with 8 bases left between them. The CDR3 spans 14 residues. Germline lookup yields CDR1 LNHDA and CDR2 SQIVND (reference sequence). Written as DNA, the CDR3 is TGTGCCAGTAGTATTGTCGGTATGAACACTGAAGCTTTCTTT. Its protein is CASSIVGMNTEAFF.

The J gene is TRBJ2-3, the V gene TRBV6-5, with D possibly matching TRBD1 (6 bases). The CDR3 consists of 15 residues. The germline V gene encodes CDR1 MNHEY and CDR2 SVGAGI. The V end lost 6 bases, the J end lost 2 bases, and 15 bases lay between the germline ends. The CDR3 protein is CASRVGDTATDTQYF. CDR3 sequence (DNA): TGTGCCAGCAGAGTGGGGGACACGGCCACAGATACGCAGTATTTT.

The rearrangement links TRBV5-4 to TRBJ2-2; 8 nucleotides match TRBD1. The CDR3 has 17 amino acids. Germline CDR1 reads SGHNT; CDR2 reads YYREEE (reference sequence). Unmatched junction bases numbered 10, after V lost 4 bases and J lost 2 bases. The CDR3 DNA follows: TGTGCCAGCAGCCCGGTGGGACAGGCTATAAACACCGGGGAGCTGTTTTTT. Translating gives CASSPVGQAINTGELFF.

The genes are TRBV27 and TRBJ2-7; TRBD2 aligns across 9 bases. CDR1 is MNHEY, CDR2 SMNVEV, per germline (reference sequence). Trimming at V came to 3 bases and at J to 3 bases, leaving 6 bases not matched to a gene. The CDR3 length is 15 residues. The CDR3 region has the DNA TGTGCCAGCAGTTTGCTAGCGGGGAGGATCTACGAGCAGTACTTC. This codes for CASSLLAGRIYEQYF.

The chain has TRBV7-2 and TRBJ2-1; possibly TRBD2 for D (6 bases). CDR3 length: 17 amino acids. V was clipped by 0 bases and J by 5 bases, with 17 bases between them. Germline V CDR1 and CDR2: SGHTA, FQGNSA. CDR3 bases: TGTGCCAGCAGCTTAGCCGATGGGGGGAGACCGAACAATGAGCAGTTCTTC. It encodes CASSLADGGRPNNEQFF.

The chain carries TRBV11-2 and TRBJ1-1, with TRBD1 matching over 8 bases. Unmatched junction bases numbered 12, after V lost 5 bases and J lost 4 bases. This CDR3 comprises 16 residues. Per germline, CDR1 SGHAT and CDR2 FQNNGV. For the CDR3, the DNA is TGTGCCAGCAGCCAGTGGGGCAGGGGGCCGAGCACTGAAGCTTTCTTT. Its protein product is CASSQWGRGPSTEAFF.

This chain links TRBV19 with TRBJ1-3; 7 nucleotides agree with TRBD1. The CDR3 runs to 16 residues. Germline-derived CDR1 and CDR2 are LNHDA and SQIVND (reference sequence). Losses at the gene ends were 4 bases for V and 2 bases for J; bases not matched to a gene: 8. CDR3 loop: CASSTRSGGAGNTIYF. CDR3 DNA sequence: TGTGCCAGTAGTACCCGATCAGGGGGAGCTGGAAACACCATATATTTT.

This clone was recorded only once. The V and J genes are TRBV19 and TRBJ2-7; 9 bases match TRBD1. J was trimmed by 6 bases and V by 5 bases; bases with no gene match: 8. The CDR3 covers 14 residues. Germline V gene lookup returns CDR1 LNHDA and CDR2 SQIVND (reference sequence). The CDR3 DNA sequence: TGTGCCAGTAGTTCGTCCGGGACAGGGATCGAGCAGTACTTC. Translated: CASSSSGTGIEQYF.

This clone has only one observation. CDR3 in DNA: TGCGCCAGCAGTTACCAGGGGACGACATACGACTCTGGAAACACCATATATTTT. Protein product: CASSYQGTTYDSGNTIYF. The J gene is TRBJ1-3, the V gene TRBV5-1; tentative D call: TRBD1 (6 bases). The CDR3 consists of 18 residues. V shed 5 bases and J shed 0 bases, with 21 bases lying between them. Germline assignment: CDR1 SGHRS and CDR2 YFSETQ.

The chain carries TRBV5-1 and TRBJ1-1; 7 positions agree with TRBD1. This CDR3 spans 17 amino acids. The trim removed 3 bases at V and 0 bases at J, leaving 11 bases unmatched. Germline V gene data show CDR1 as SGHRS and CDR2 as YFSETQ. CDR3: CASSYSPQGTLNTEAFF. In DNA form, the CDR3 reads TGCGCCAGCAGCTACAGCCCACAGGGGACTTTGAACACTGAAGCTTTCTTT.

The chain couples TRBV6-5 to TRBJ2-4; unclear D gene. There are 15 residues in the CDR3. From germline, CDR1 is MNHEY and CDR2 SVGAGI. Trimming removed 5 bases at V and 2 bases at J, with 13 bases between. CDR3 DNA sequence: TGTGCCAGCAGTCTGTCGGTGGGCTCCAAAAACATTCAGTACTTC. It specifies CASSLSVGSKNIQYF.

This clone is a singleton in its sample. The gene calls are TRBV9 and TRBJ2-1, with D possibly TRBD1 on 6 matching bases. This CDR3 region has 14 residues. V shed 3 bases and J shed 3 bases, with 10 bases lying between them. Germline V gene data show CDR1 as SGDLS and CDR2 as YYNGEE. The CDR3 is CASSGRDNYNEQFF. DNA for the CDR3: TGTGCCAGCAGCGGCCGGGACAACTACAATGAGCAGTTCTTC.

Turning to this clone: The same CDR3 arises from other DNA sequences in this sample as well. The CDR3 DNA reads as TGCGCCAGCAGCCTGGGACAGGGTCCTTACGAGCAGTACTTC. It specifies CASSLGQGPYEQYF. The chain recombines TRBV5-1 with TRBJ2-7; TRBD1 agrees at 9 bases. Germline lookup yields CDR1 SGHRS and CDR2 YFSETQ. This CDR3 contains 14 residues. Unmatched junction bases numbered 6, after V lost 4 bases and J lost 4 bases.

The chain has TRBV4-3 and TRBJ1-1; no firm D call. CDR3 length: 16 amino acids. Per germline, CDR1 LGHNA and CDR2 YSLEER. Trimming removed 0 bases from V and 5 bases from J, with 16 bases in between. CDR3 in amino acids: CASSQDSRGRRTEAFF. CDR3 nucleotide sequence: TGCGCCAGCAGCCAAGACTCTAGAGGGCGGAGGACTGAAGCTTTCTTT.

The chain is built from TRBV25-1 and TRBJ2-7; a weak D match, TRBD1 (6 bases). The CDR3 length is 15 residues. Looked up from germline, CDR1 is MGHDK and CDR2 is SYGVNS. Trimming cost V 1 base and J 2 bases, with 12 bases left between them. In DNA, the CDR3 is TGTGCCAGCAGTGAATTTCTCCGGGACACCTACGAGCAGTACTTC. Translating it yields CASSEFLRDTYEQYF.

This chain joins TRBV7-6 and TRBJ2-3; 8 bases align to TRBD2. This CDR3 spans 16 amino acids. CDR1 SGHVS and CDR2 FNYEAQ come from the germline V gene. V lost 5 bases to trimming and J lost 5 bases; unmatched junction nucleotides: 12. In DNA, the CDR3 is TGTGCCAGCAGCCAACTAACGGGGGGGCCTGGAGATACGCAGTATTTT. Translating it yields CASSQLTGGPGDTQYF.

J is TRBJ1-2 and V is TRBV20-1; D unclear. The CDR3 runs 12 residues. From germline, CDR1 is DFQATT and CDR2 SNEGSKA (reference sequence). Trimming removed 3 bases from V and 3 bases from J, with 8 bases in between. CDR3 sequence reads: CSASGRHYGYTF. DNA for the CDR3: TGCAGTGCTAGTGGCAGGCACTATGGCTACACCTTC.

The gene calls are TRBV5-4 and TRBJ1-1, with TRBD1 matching over 10 bases. V lost 3 bases, J lost 3 bases, and 2 bases stayed unmatched. CDR3 length: 14 residues. From germline, CDR1 is SGHNT and CDR2 YYREEE (reference sequence). The CDR3 is CASSSGQGDTEAFF. CDR3 sequence (DNA): TGTGCCAGCAGCTCCGGACAGGGGGACACTGAAGCTTTCTTT.

The chain couples TRBV13 to TRBJ2-7, with 7 bases identical to TRBD1. Germline assignment: CDR1 PRHDT and CDR2 FYEKMQ (reference sequence). Trimming cost V 1 base and J 3 bases; bases outside gene matches: 3. The CDR3 is 14 residues long. As DNA, the CDR3 is TGTGCCAGCAGCTTAGCCCGACAGGGCTACGAGCAGTACTTC. Protein sequence: CASSLARQGYEQYF. Drawing the rest from reference TRBV13 and TRBJ2-7, the complete variable domain is AAGVIQSPRHLIKEKRETATLKCYPIPRHDTVYWYQQGPGQDPQFLISFYEKMQSDKGSIPDRFSAQQFSDYHSELNMSSLELGDSALYFCASSLARQGYEQYFGPGTRLTVT.

This clone occurred a few times. The chain has TRBV7-3 and TRBJ1-1; 7 bases fit TRBD1. Germline CDR1 SGHTA, CDR2 FQGTGA. The CDR3 sequence is 15 residues long. After removal of 5 bases from V and 0 bases from J, the junction contained 6 bases not matched to a gene. CDR3 DNA: TGTGCCAGCAGCCCACGGGACAGAATGAACACTGAAGCTTTCTTT. As protein: CASSPRDRMNTEAFF.

The rearrangement links TRBV11-2 to TRBJ2-2; the D gene is possibly TRBD1 (6 bases). This CDR3 spans 14 amino acids. The V end lost 7 bases, the J end lost 5 bases, and 14 bases lay between the germline ends. Germline assignment: CDR1 SGHAT and CDR2 FQNNGV. The CDR3 coding sequence is TGTGCCAGCATAGCCCAAGGGGGTACCGGGGAGCTGTTTTTT. Translated: CASIAQGGTGELFF.

This clone was seen only a few times. This sequence joins TRBV7-9 and TRBJ1-5; TRBD1 matches at 7 bases. V shed 5 bases and J 6 bases; nucleotides not matched to a gene: 10. The CDR3 contains 15 residues. From germline, CDR1 is SEHNR and CDR2 FQNEAQ (reference sequence). CDR3 in DNA: TGTGCCAGCAGCCTCGACAGGGAAGAGGGTCAGCCCCAGCATTTT. This encodes CASSLDREEGQPQHF.

The chain is built from TRBV5-1 and TRBJ1-1; a possible D gene is TRBD1 (5 bases). The CDR3 has 16 residues. In germline, CDR1 is SGHRS, CDR2 YFSETQ. V was trimmed by 3 bases and J by 0 bases, leaving 15 bases between them. The CDR3 sequence: CASSSGGPTMNTEAFF. CDR3 DNA: TGCGCCAGCAGCTCCGGGGGTCCCACTATGAACACTGAAGCTTTCTTT.

The rearrangement links TRBV30 to TRBJ1-3, with D perhaps TRBD1 (6 bases). V lost 4 bases and J 2 bases, leaving 9 bases between the germline ends. This CDR3 comprises 13 residues. Germline CDR1 is GTSNPN and CDR2 is SVGIG (reference sequence). The CDR3 spells CAWTGDTGNTIYF. CDR3 DNA: TGTGCCTGGACAGGGGATACTGGAAACACCATATATTTT.

This rearrangement joins TRBV5-4 to TRBJ1-1; D remains ambiguous. In germline, CDR1 is SGHNT, CDR2 YYREEE (reference sequence). Trimming removed 3 bases at V and 5 bases at J, with 8 bases between. The length of the CDR3 is 12 residues. As DNA, the CDR3 is TGTGCCAGCAGCTCCCTAGAGACTGAAGCTTTCTTT. Protein: CASSSLETEAFF. The full variable domain, its missing parts supplied by reference TRBV5-4 and TRBJ1-1, is ETGVTQSPTHLIKTRGQQVTLRCSSQSGHNTVSWYQQALGQGPQFIFQYYREEENGRGNFPPRFSGLQFPNYSSELNVNALELDDSALYLCASSSLETEAFFGQGTRLTVV.

The V gene is TRBV9, the J gene TRBJ2-3; 9 bases line up with TRBD2. CDR3 length: 11 residues. V shed 7 bases and J 9 bases; nucleotides not matched to a gene: 3. CDR1 is SGDLS, CDR2 YYNGEE, per germline. The CDR3 nucleotides are TGTGCCAGCGGGACTAGCACCACGCAGTATTTT. Translated: CASGTSTTQYF.

The chain carries TRBV14 and TRBJ2-5; 7 bases are a match to TRBD1. The V gene end was trimmed by 4 bases and the J gene end by 4 bases; junction bases not matched to a gene: 3. The germline V gene encodes CDR1 SGHDN and CDR2 FVKESK. The CDR3 loop spans 13 amino acids. The CDR3 protein is CASSPRDRETQYF. The DNA of the CDR3 is TGTGCCAGCAGCCCCCGGGACAGAGAGACCCAGTACTTC.

The chain uses TRBV5-8 and TRBJ1-1; no clear D. V was cut by 3 bases and J by 1 base, with 4 bases left in between. The CDR3 length is 12 residues. Germline V CDR1 and CDR2: SGHTS, YDEGEE. CDR3 protein: CASSSRNTEAFF. CDR3 bases: TGTGCCAGCAGCTCGAGGAACACTGAAGCTTTCTTT.

This rearrangement joins TRBV27 to TRBJ2-5; possibly TRBD2 for D (5 bases). The V and J ends lost 3 bases and 2 bases respectively, with 7 bases between them. CDR3 length: 13 amino acids. Germline values: CDR1 MNHEY, CDR2 SMNVEV (reference sequence). The CDR3 DNA follows: TGTGCCAGCAGTTTTCGACTACAAGAGACCCAGTACTTC. Its translation: CASSFRLQETQYF.